This TCR beta chain was sequenced for a study of sequential checkpoint blockade in melanoma. Study-wide background: Patients were randomized 1:1 to nivolumab-then-ipilimumab or ipilimumab-then-nivolumab first-line. Maintenance nivolumab came after either treatment sequence.

V shed 4 bases, J shed 3 bases, and the junction held 8 bases outside the gene matches. The germline V gene has CDR1 SGHDT and CDR2 YYEEEE. The CDR3 runs 15 residues. As to treatment: randomized to nivolumab then ipilimumab (arm A) or the reverse (arm B). Patients had received no earlier DNA-damaging chemotherapy. Sorted cells were live CD3+CD8+, lacking CD19 and CD56, from PBMCs. Data came from immunoSEQ multiplex PCR; TCRdb stores just in-frame clones and leaves some out. The repertoire holds around 9,800 clones, more than 50% seen once, with around 16% in the top ten. The origin of this receptor is a human donor with melanoma. The source was CD8+ T cells sorted from blood (inferred from file names), collected from a patient given nivolumab and ipilimumab in sequence. V and J are TRBV5-6 and TRBJ1-1; TRBD1 matches 8 bases. In nucleotides, the CDR3 is TGTGCCAGCAGCCTCCGACAGGGGTTCGACACTGAAGCTTTCTTT. Protein product: CASSLRQGFDTEAFF. Supplemented by reference TRBV5-6 and TRBJ1-1, the full variable domain reads DAGVTQSPTHLIKTRGQQVTLRCSPKSGHDTVSWYQQALGQGPQFIFQYYEEEERQRGNFPDRFSGHQFPNYSSELNVNALLLGDSALYLCASSLRQGFDTEAFFGQGTRLTVV.